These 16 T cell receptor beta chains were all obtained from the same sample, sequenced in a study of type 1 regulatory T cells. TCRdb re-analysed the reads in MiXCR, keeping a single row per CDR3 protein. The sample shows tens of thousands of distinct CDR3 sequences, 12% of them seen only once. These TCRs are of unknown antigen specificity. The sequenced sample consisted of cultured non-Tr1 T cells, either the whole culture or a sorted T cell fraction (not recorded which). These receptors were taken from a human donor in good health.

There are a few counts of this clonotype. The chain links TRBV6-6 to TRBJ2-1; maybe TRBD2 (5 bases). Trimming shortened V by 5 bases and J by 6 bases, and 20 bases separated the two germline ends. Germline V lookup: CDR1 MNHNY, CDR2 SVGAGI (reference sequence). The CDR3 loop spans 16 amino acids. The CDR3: CASSHLLVTTTNEQFF. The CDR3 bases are TGTGCCAGCAGTCATCTACTAGTTACCACCACCAATGAGCAGTTCTTC.

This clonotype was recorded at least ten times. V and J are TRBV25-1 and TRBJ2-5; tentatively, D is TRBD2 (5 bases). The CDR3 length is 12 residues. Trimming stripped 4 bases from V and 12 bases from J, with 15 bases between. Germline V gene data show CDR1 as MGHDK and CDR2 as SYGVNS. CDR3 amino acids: CASSGPGNLEYF. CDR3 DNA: TGTGCCAGCAGTGGACCCGGGAACTTAGAGTACTTC.

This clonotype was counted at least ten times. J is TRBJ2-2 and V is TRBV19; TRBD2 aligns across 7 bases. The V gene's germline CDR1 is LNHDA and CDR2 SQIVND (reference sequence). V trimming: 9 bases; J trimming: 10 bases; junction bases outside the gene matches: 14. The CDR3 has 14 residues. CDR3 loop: CARRPWEGEEELFF. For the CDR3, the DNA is TGTGCCAGGAGACCGTGGGAGGGCGAAGAGGAGCTGTTTTTT.

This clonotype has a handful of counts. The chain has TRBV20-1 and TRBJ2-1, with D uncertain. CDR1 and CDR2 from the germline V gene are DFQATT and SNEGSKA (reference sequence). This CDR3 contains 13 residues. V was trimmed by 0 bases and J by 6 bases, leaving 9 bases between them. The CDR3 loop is CSARDYTGNEQFF. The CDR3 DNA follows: TGCAGTGCTAGAGATTATACGGGCAATGAGCAGTTCTTC.

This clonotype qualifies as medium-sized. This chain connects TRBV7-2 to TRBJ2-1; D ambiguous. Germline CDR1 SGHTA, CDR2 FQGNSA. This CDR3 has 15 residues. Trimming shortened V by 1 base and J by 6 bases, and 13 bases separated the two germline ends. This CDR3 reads CASSLGLGNVNEQFF. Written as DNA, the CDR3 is TGTGCCAGCAGCTTAGGGCTAGGGAACGTCAATGAGCAGTTCTTC.

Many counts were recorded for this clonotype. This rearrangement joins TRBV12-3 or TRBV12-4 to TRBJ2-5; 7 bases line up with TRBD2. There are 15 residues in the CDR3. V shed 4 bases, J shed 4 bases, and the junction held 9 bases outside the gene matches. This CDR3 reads CASSWSGGRRETQYF. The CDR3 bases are TGTGCCAGCAGTTGGTCGGGAGGCAGAAGAGAGACCCAGTACTTC.

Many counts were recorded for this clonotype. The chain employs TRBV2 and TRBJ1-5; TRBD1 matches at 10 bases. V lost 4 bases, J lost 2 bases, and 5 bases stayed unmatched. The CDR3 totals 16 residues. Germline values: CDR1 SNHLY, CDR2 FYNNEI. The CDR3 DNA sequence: TGTGCCAGCAGTGGAGACAGGGGGCTGGGCAATCAGCCCCAGCATTTT. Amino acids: CASSGDRGLGNQPQHF. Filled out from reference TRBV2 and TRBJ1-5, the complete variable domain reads EPEVTQTPSHQVTQMGQEVILRCVPISNHLYFYWYRQILGQKVEFLVSFYNNEISEKSEIFDDQFSVERPDGSNFTLKIRSTKLEDSAMYFCASSGDRGLGNQPQHFGDGTRLSIL.

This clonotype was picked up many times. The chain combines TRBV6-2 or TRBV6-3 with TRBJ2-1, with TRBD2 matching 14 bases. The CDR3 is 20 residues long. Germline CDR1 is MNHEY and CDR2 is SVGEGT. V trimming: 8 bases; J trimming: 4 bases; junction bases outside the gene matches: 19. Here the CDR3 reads CASAPIPGLAGEGGYNEQFF. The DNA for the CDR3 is TGTGCCAGCGCTCCTATCCCGGGACTAGCGGGAGAGGGGGGGTACAATGAGCAGTTCTTC.

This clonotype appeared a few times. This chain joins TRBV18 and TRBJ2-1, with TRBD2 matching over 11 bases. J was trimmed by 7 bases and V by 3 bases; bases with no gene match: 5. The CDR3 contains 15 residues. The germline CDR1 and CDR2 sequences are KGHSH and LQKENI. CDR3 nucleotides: TGTGCCAGCTCACCGACTAGCGGGATAGGGAATGAGCAGTTCTTC. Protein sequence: CASSPTSGIGNEQFF.

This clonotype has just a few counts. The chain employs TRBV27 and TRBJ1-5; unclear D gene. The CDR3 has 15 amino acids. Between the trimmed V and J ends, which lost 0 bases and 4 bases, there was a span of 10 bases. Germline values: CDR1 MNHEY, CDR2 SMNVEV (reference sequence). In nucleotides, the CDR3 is TGTGCCAGCAGTTTATCGTTTTCGTCGAATCAGCCCCAGCATTTT. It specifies CASSLSFSSNQPQHF.

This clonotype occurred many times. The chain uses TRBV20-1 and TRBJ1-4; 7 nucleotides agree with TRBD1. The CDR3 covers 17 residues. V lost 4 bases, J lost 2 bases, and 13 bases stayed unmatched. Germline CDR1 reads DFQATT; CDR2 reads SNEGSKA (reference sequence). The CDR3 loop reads CSAIGTGVDGTNEKLFF. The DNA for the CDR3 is TGCAGTGCTATCGGAACAGGGGTAGATGGGACTAATGAAAAACTGTTTTTT.

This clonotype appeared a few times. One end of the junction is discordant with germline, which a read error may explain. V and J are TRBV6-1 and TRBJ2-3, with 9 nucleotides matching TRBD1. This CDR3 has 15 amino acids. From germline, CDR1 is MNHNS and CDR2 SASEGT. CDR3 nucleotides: TGTGCCGGCAGTGAGAGGGGGACAGGGATTGAAACGCAGTATTTT. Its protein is CAGSERGTGIETQYF.

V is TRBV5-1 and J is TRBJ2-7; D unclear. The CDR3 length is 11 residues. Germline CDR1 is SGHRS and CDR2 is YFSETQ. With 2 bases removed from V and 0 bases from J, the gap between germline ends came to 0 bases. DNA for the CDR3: TGCGCCAGCAGCTTCTCCTACGAGCAGTACTTC. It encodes CASSFSYEQYF.

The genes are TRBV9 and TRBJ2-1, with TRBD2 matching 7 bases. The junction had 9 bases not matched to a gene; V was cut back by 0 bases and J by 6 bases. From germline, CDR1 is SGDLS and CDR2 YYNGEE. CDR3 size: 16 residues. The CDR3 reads CASSVGAGTTTNEQFF. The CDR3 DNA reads TGTGCCAGCAGCGTAGGGGCGGGGACTACAACCAATGAGCAGTTCTTC.

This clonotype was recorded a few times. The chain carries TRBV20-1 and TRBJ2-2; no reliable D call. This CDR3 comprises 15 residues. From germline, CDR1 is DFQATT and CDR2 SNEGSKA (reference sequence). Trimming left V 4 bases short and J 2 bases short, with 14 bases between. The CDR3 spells CSAKHPGQNTGELFF. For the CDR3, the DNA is TGCAGTGCTAAGCATCCCGGGCAAAACACCGGGGAGCTGTTTTTT.

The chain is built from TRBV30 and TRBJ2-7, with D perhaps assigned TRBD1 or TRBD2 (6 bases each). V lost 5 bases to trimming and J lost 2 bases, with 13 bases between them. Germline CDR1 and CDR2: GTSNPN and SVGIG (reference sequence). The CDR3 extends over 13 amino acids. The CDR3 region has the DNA TGTGCCTGGGAATCAGGGGAGGCCTACGAGCAGTACTTC. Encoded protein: CAWESGEAYEQYF.